Shown below are 21 T cell receptor beta chains from a single sample sequenced in a study of T cell responses to AZD1222 COVID-19 vaccine. Generated by immunoSEQ multiplex PCR, the TCRdb table keeps only in-frame clones and is missing some. The table lists over 150,000 clones, approximately 90% of them singletons. This specimen consisted of peripheral blood, obtained on day 0 of AZD1222 vaccination. All receptors come from an adult in good health.

This clone appeared a single time. The V call is TRBV5-1, the J call TRBJ1-5, with unresolved D. Germline CDR1 is SGHRS and CDR2 is YFSETQ. This CDR3 has 14 amino acids. With 2 bases removed from V and 0 bases from J, the gap between germline ends came to 6 bases. The CDR3 bases are TGCGCCAGCAGCTTAGGCCATAGCAATCAGCCCCAGCATTTT. It is translated as CASSLGHSNQPQHF.

The chain employs TRBV4-3 and TRBJ1-5, with D possibly matching TRBD1 (5 bases). The V end lost 1 base, the J end lost 6 bases, and 13 bases lay between the germline ends. Germline CDR1 is LGHNA and CDR2 is YSLEER. The CDR3 runs 15 residues. CDR3 residues: CASSQAFGGAQPQHF. The CDR3 region has the DNA TGCGCCAGCAGCCAAGCATTTGGAGGGGCTCAGCCCCAGCATTTT.

This chain uses TRBV4-1 with TRBJ2-2, with TRBD1 matching over 10 bases. Germline V lookup: CDR1 MGHRA, CDR2 YSYEKL. The CDR3 contains 14 residues. J gave up 7 bases and V 9 bases, and 8 bases lay outside the gene matches. The CDR3 region has the DNA TGCGCCAGTAGTGACAGGGGGCAAGGCGGGGAGCTGTTTTTT. Amino acids: CASSDRGQGGELFF.

The rearrangement links TRBV18 to TRBJ2-7; D is undetermined. This CDR3 has 13 amino acids. The V end lost 5 bases, the J end lost 5 bases, and 13 bases lay between the germline ends. Germline V lookup: CDR1 KGHSH, CDR2 LQKENI. This CDR3 is CASSGLEAHEQYF. For the CDR3, the DNA is TGTGCCAGCTCAGGTCTTGAAGCCCACGAGCAGTACTTC. Together with reference TRBV18 and TRBJ2-7, the CDR3 gives the full variable domain: NAGVMQNPRHLVRRRGQEARLRCSPMKGHSHVYWYRQLPEEGLKFMVYLQKENIIDESGMPKERFSAEFPKEGPSILRIQQVVRGDSAAYFCASSGLEAHEQYFGPGTRLTVT.

The rearrangement joins TRBV4-2 to TRBJ2-1; 10 bases match TRBD2. After removal of 4 bases from V and 7 bases from J, the junction contained 10 bases not matched to a gene. Germline V gene sequence: CDR1 LGHNA, CDR2 YNFKEQ. There are 16 residues in the CDR3. The DNA for the CDR3 is TGTGCCAGCAGCCGAACAAGCGGGGGGGCTGGAAATGAGCAGTTCTTC. This codes for CASSRTSGGAGNEQFF.

V is TRBV5-1 and J is TRBJ1-5; D is unresolved. The germline V gene encodes CDR1 SGHRS and CDR2 YFSETQ. The CDR3 extends over 15 amino acids. The V gene lost 2 bases and the J gene lost 0 bases, with 9 bases spanning the gap. CDR3 sequence: CASSFDTDSNQPQHF. The DNA of the CDR3 is TGCGCCAGCAGCTTCGATACAGATAGCAATCAGCCCCAGCATTTT.

The chain uses TRBV2 and TRBJ1-2, with 8 bases fitting TRBD1. Per germline, CDR1 SNHLY and CDR2 FYNNEI. This CDR3 has 14 residues. J was trimmed by 5 bases and V by 5 bases; bases with no gene match: 7. For the CDR3, the DNA is TGTGCCAGCAGTAGACAGGGGTCCAGGTATGGCTACACCTTC. It is translated as CASSRQGSRYGYTF. Supplemented by reference TRBV2 and TRBJ1-2, the full variable domain reads EPEVTQTPSHQVTQMGQEVILRCVPISNHLYFYWYRQILGQKVEFLVSFYNNEISEKSEIFDDQFSVERPDGSNFTLKIRSTKLEDSAMYFCASSRQGSRYGYTFGSGTRLTVV.

This clone was seen a handful of times. This chain uses TRBV5-1 with TRBJ1-2, with no clear D. The V gene's germline CDR1 is SGHRS and CDR2 YFSETQ. Deletions cut 4 bases from V and 13 bases from J, with 23 bases between. The CDR3 runs to 14 residues. Here the CDR3 reads CASSPAGSLGPATF. CDR3 DNA: TGCGCCAGCAGCCCCGCGGGGAGTCTTGGCCCGGCCACCTTC.

About this clone: This sample includes further DNA sequences coding for the same CDR3. J is TRBJ2-5 and V is TRBV18, with no clear D. The CDR3 runs to 14 residues. Trimming took off 3 bases at V and 1 base at J, with 9 bases between the two ends. The germline gives CDR1 KGHSH, CDR2 LQKENI. CDR3 sequence: CASSPSHSQETQYF. In DNA form, the CDR3 reads TGTGCCAGCTCACCTAGTCACAGCCAAGAGACCCAGTACTTC.

This chain uses TRBV2 with TRBJ1-5; no clear D. The CDR3 spans 14 residues. Between the trimmed V and J ends, which lost 3 bases and 2 bases, there was a span of 8 bases. Germline V gives CDR1 SNHLY, CDR2 FYNNEI. CDR3 DNA: TGTGCCAGCAGTGACCGAAGGGGCAATCAGCCCCAGCATTTT. Translating gives CASSDRRGNQPQHF.

Only one count was recorded for this clone. The chain employs TRBV28 and TRBJ1-5; TRBD1 aligns across 8 bases. The CDR3 loop spans 15 amino acids. Germline V gene lookup returns CDR1 MDHEN and CDR2 SYDVKM. The V gene end was trimmed by 3 bases and the J gene end by 6 bases; junction bases not matched to a gene: 7. The CDR3 reads CASSFLSGGGQPQHF. The CDR3 DNA reads as TGTGCCAGCAGTTTCTTGTCAGGGGGCGGTCAGCCCCAGCATTTT.

The chain recombines TRBV19 with TRBJ2-2; 12 bases match TRBD2. V gave up 7 bases and J gave up 4 bases; unmatched junction bases: 4. From germline, CDR1 is LNHDA and CDR2 SQIVND (reference sequence). The CDR3 consists of 15 residues. CDR3 sequence (DNA): TGTGCCAGTAATCGACTAGCGGGAGCCACCGGGGAGCTGTTTTTT. It yields the protein CASNRLAGATGELFF.

The chain has TRBV3-1 (or the pseudogene TRBV3-2) and TRBJ1-3; 7 positions match TRBD1. Germline lookup yields CDR1 LGHDT and CDR2 YNNKEL (reference sequence). The CDR3 extends over 14 amino acids. The junction had 6 bases not matched to a gene; V was cut back by 5 bases and J by 5 bases. The CDR3 nucleotides read TGTGCCAGCAGCTCTCGACAGGGCAGAAACACCATATATTTT. Translation gives CASSSRQGRNTIYF.

The chain joins TRBV18 to TRBJ1-2; D is unresolved. Trimming took off 4 bases at V and 4 bases at J, with 13 bases between the two ends. CDR3 length: 14 residues. The germline CDR1 and CDR2 sequences are KGHSH and LQKENI. CDR3 amino acids: CASSQNEDLYGYTF. CDR3 DNA: TGTGCCAGCTCACAGAACGAGGACCTCTATGGCTACACCTTC.

This clone was recorded only once. This chain links TRBV18 with TRBJ2-1, with TRBD2 matching 12 bases. V lost 3 bases to trimming and J lost 4 bases; unmatched junction nucleotides: 1. Germline assignment: CDR1 KGHSH and CDR2 LQKENI. The CDR3 has 15 residues. The DNA for the CDR3 is TGTGCCAGCTCACCTGGACTAGCGGGGTACAATGAGCAGTTCTTC. Residues: CASSPGLAGYNEQFF.

The J gene is TRBJ1-5, the V gene TRBV7-2, with TRBD1 matching over 9 bases. Germline CDR1 is SGHTA and CDR2 is FQGNSA. CDR3 size: 15 residues. The V gene end was trimmed by 6 bases and the J gene end by 1 base; junction bases not matched to a gene: 4. The CDR3 sequence is CASRRTGESNQPQHF. CDR3 DNA: TGTGCCAGCAGACGGACAGGGGAGAGCAATCAGCCCCAGCATTTT.

The rearrangement uses TRBV28 and TRBJ2-2, with 7 bases that match TRBD1. V shed 6 bases, J shed 0 bases, and the junction held 4 bases outside the gene matches. CDR1 is MDHEN, CDR2 SYDVKM, per germline. The CDR3 runs 15 residues. CDR3 sequence: CASSPGTANTGELFF. The CDR3 coding sequence is TGTGCCAGCAGCCCCGGGACAGCGAACACCGGGGAGCTGTTTTTT.

This chain connects TRBV28 to TRBJ1-1; D may be TRBD1 (5 bases). Germline V gene lookup returns CDR1 MDHEN and CDR2 SYDVKM. Trimming took off 3 bases at V and 3 bases at J, with 17 bases between the two ends. The CDR3 is 16 amino acids. The CDR3 DNA follows: TGTGCCAGCAGTTTGGCGGGGGAGGGAGGGGACACTGAAGCTTTCTTT. It encodes CASSLAGEGGDTEAFF. Supplemented by reference TRBV28 and TRBJ1-1, the full variable domain reads DVKVTQSSRYLVKRTGEKVFLECVQDMDHENMFWYRQDPGLGLRLIYFSYDVKMKEKGDIPEGYSVSREKKERFSLILESASTNQTSMYLCASSLAGEGGDTEAFFGQGTRLTVV.

The V gene is TRBV24-1, the J gene TRBJ1-1, with a possible D match to TRBD1 (5 bases). Germline CDR1 reads KGHDR; CDR2 reads SFDVKD. V was pared by 5 bases and J by 2 bases, with 11 bases between. The CDR3 spans 14 residues. Written as DNA, the CDR3 is TGTGCCACCAGTGGAGGGGCCGAAAACACTGAAGCTTTCTTT. This gives the protein CATSGGAENTEAFF.

This chain links TRBV6-5 with TRBJ1-4, with D unresolved. Per the germline V gene, CDR1 is MNHEY and CDR2 is SVGAGI. The CDR3 is made up of 12 amino acids. Trimming pared 8 bases from V and 4 bases from J, leaving 8 bases between. The chain's CDR3 is CASRTVNEKLFF. CDR3 nucleotide sequence: TGTGCCAGCCGTACAGTTAATGAAAAACTGTTTTTT.

The V gene is TRBV18, the J gene TRBJ2-2; perhaps TRBD2 as D (6 bases). CDR1 and CDR2 from the germline V gene are KGHSH and LQKENI. The CDR3 extends over 14 amino acids. V was shortened by 6 bases and J by 6 bases, with 14 bases between the two germline ends. The CDR3 region is CASSSSLAPGELFF. The CDR3 nucleotides read TGTGCCAGCTCGTCCTCACTAGCCCCCGGGGAGCTGTTTTTT.